This TCR beta chain was captured by sequencing in a study of T cell repertoires in cytomegalovirus infection. The CDR3 runs 18 residues. Germline-derived CDR1 and CDR2 are DFQATT and SNEGSKA (reference sequence). With V trimmed by 0 bases and J by 0 bases, 11 bases remained unmatched. TCRdb reanalysed the reads using MiXCR and keeps one entry per CDR3 protein. The data hold around 360,000 distinct CDR3 sequences, with roughly 34% observed a single time. This clonotype came up a few times. Its antigen is currently unknown. The chain is built from TRBV20-1 and TRBJ2-1; 7 nucleotides line up with TRBD2. This sequence originates from a human donor in good health (CMV status not recorded). Some clones in this sample may be carry-over from other donors' samples. The source material was cultured PBMCs, sampled from culture after CMV antigen stimulation. CDR3 protein: CSARDQGGSAGSYNEQFF. The CDR3 coding sequence is TGCAGTGCTAGAGATCAAGGCGGGAGCGCCGGCTCCTACAATGAGCAGTTCTTC.